This TCR beta chain appears in the sequencing data of a study of blood T cells in healthy people across ages. Trimming cost V 0 bases and J 5 bases, with 19 bases left between them. Per germline, CDR1 MNHEY and CDR2 SVGAGI. The CDR3 has 17 residues. Study-wide points: Whereas aged donors had fewer naive CD4+ cells, long-lived donors had more of them and higher diversity. A strong correlation was found between TCR beta diversity and the percentage of naive T cells.

Per-sample yields of isolated PBMCs were at least 7 million. Regarding this clonotype: Its antigen is unidentified. Possible read error: a much larger clone is one base away.

Primed by a sample-barcoded 5' primer and a J-beta primer mix, a second PCR proceeded for about 7 to 12 cycles. Each sample yielded at least 2.5 million CDR3-containing paired-end reads. TCRdb analysed the 5' RACE reads with MiXCR anew, one entry per CDR3 protein. Here the sample spans about 600,000 distinct CDR3 sequences, 45% to 55% being singletons. The receptor was derived from a man at least 80 years old in good health. Sequences were obtained from blood. The chain links TRBV6-5 to TRBJ1-1; unclear D gene. DNA for the CDR3: TGTGCCAGCAGTTACTCGATGGGGAGAGGTCTCCGGACTGAAGCTTTCTTT. It translates to CASSYSMGRGLRTEAFF.